This T cell receptor (beta chain) was sequenced for a study of control samples from healthy donors and cancer patients. Sequencing was performed with immunoSEQ multiplex PCR; in TCRdb, only in-frame clones are kept and a portion is missing. The top ten hold 7.8% of the sample, which has more than 90,000 clones, roughly 91% seen once. Sequences were obtained from blood. The sequence was collected from a young man in good health.

CDR3 DNA: TGTGCCAGTAGTATCGGGGGGTCCGATCGGGAGCTGTTTTTT. This translates into CASSIGGSDRELFF. This chain joins TRBV19 and TRBJ2-2; 7 bases align to TRBD2. Trimming removed 3 bases from V and 9 bases from J; junction bases left unmatched: 7. The germline V gene has CDR1 LNHDA and CDR2 SQIVND (reference sequence). The CDR3 runs 14 residues.